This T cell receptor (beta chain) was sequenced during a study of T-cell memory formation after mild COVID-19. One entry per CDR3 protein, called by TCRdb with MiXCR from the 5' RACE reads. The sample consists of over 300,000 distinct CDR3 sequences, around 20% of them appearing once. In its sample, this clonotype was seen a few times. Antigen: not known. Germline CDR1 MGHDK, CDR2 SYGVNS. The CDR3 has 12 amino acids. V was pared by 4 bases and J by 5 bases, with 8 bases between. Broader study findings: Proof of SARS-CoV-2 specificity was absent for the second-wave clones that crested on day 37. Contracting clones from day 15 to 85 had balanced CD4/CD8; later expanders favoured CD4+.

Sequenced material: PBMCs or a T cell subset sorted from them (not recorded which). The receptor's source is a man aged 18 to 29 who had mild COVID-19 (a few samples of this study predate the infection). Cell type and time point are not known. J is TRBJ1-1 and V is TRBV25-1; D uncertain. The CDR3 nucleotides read TGTGCCAGCAGTGTTTCTGAGACTGAAGCTTTCTTT. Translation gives CASSVSETEAFF.